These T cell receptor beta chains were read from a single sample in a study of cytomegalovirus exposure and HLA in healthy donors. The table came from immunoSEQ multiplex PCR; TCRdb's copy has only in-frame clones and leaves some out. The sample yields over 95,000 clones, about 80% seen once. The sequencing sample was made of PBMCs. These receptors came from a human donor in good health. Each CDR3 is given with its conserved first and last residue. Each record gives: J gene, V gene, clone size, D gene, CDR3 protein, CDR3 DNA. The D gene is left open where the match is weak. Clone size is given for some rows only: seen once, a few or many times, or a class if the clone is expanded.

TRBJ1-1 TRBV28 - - CASSLFSGLDTEAFF TGTGCCAGCAGTTTATTCTCAGGGCTCGACACTGAAGCTTTCTTT
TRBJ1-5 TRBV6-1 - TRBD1 CASRETGGHLPQHF TGTGCCAGCAGAGAGACAGGGGGGCACCTCCCCCAGCATTTT
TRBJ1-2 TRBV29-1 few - CSVDSPAGVDYGYTF TGCAGCGTTGATAGCCCGGCAGGGGTTGACTATGGCTACACCTTC
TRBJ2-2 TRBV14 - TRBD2 CASSQLSGGGTGELFF TGTGCCAGCAGCCAACTTTCTGGGGGGGGCACCGGGGAGCTGTTTTTT
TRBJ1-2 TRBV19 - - CASNRWGQFNYGYTF TGTGCCAGTAACCGATGGGGGCAGTTTAACTATGGCTACACCTTC
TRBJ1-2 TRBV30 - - CAWKAPSAGGYTF TGTGCCTGGAAGGCACCCTCGGCGGGGGGCTACACCTTC
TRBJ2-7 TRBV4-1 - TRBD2 CASSQGLVSDEQYF TGCGCCAGCAGCCAGGGACTAGTCAGCGACGAGCAGTACTTC
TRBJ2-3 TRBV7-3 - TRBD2 CASSLASGVTDTQYF TGTGCCAGCAGCTTGGCCAGCGGGGTCACAGATACGCAGTATTTT
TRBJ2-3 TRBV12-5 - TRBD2 CASAPGGRTDTQYF TGTGCTAGTGCCCCGGGGGGGAGGACAGATACGCAGTATTTT
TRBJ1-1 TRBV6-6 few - CASEQGMSETEAFF TGTGCCAGCGAGCAGGGTATGAGTGAAACTGAAGCTTTCTTT
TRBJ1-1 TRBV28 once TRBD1 CASRAGTGSRVTEAFF TGTGCCAGCAGAGCAGGGACAGGGTCCCGGGTGACTGAAGCTTTCTTT
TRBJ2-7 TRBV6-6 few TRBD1 CASSYRDRGVYEQYF TGTGCCAGCAGTTACCGGGACAGGGGCGTCTACGAGCAGTACTTC
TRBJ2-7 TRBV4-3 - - CASSQGIGGSYEQYF TGCGCCAGCAGCCAAGGGATTGGCGGCTCCTACGAGCAGTACTTC
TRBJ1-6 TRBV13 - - CASQDKDNSPLHF TGTGCCAGCCAGGACAAGGATAATTCACCCCTCCACTTT
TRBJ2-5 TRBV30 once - CAWSVGQRETQYF TGTGCCTGGAGTGTAGGGCAGCGGGAGACCCAGTACTTC
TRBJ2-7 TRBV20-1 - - CSARNRYEQYF TGCAGTGCTAGGAACAGGTACGAGCAGTACTTC
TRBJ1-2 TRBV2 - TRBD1 CASSVRDRGYGYTF TGTGCCAGCAGTGTCCGGGACAGGGGGTATGGCTACACCTTC
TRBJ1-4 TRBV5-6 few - CASSLGPGMGEKLFF TGTGCCAGCAGCTTGGGTCCGGGGATGGGTGAAAAACTGTTTTTT
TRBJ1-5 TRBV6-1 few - CASSDRSNQPQHF TGTGCCAGCAGTGACAGGAGCAATCAGCCCCAGCATTTT
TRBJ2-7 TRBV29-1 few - CSVAEGRSSYEQYF TGCAGCGTGGCCGAGGGTCGGAGCTCCTACGAGCAGTACTTC
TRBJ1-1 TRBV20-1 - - CSARKTGEAFF TGCAGTGCCAGGAAGACAGGTGAAGCTTTCTTT
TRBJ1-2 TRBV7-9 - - CASSLVQGNGYTF TGTGCCAGCAGCTTAGTTCAGGGTAATGGCTACACCTTC
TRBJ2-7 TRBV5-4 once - CASSPKATATYEQYF TGTGCCAGCAGCCCGAAAGCGACAGCCACCTACGAGCAGTACTTC
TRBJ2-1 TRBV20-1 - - CSASKNNEQFF TGCAGTGCGAGTAAGAACAATGAGCAGTTCTTC
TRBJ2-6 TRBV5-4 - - CASSLPGKTGANVLTF TGTGCCAGCAGCTTGCCAGGGAAGACTGGGGCCAACGTCCTGACTTTC
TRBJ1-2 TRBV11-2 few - CASSRLGVWPYGYTF TGTGCCAGCAGCCGCCTAGGGGTCTGGCCCTATGGCTACACCTTC
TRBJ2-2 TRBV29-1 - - CSAKNTGELFF TGCAGCGCCAAGAACACCGGGGAGCTGTTTTTT
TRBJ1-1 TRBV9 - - CASSVAPGSTEAFF TGTGCCAGCAGCGTAGCACCAGGAAGCACTGAAGCTTTCTTT
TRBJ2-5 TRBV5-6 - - CASSLGGGLQETQYF TGTGCCAGCAGCTTGGGGGGGGGCCTACAAGAGACCCAGTACTTC
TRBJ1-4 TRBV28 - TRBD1 CASSSGTGKKLFF TGTGCCAGCAGTTCGGGGACAGGGAAAAAACTGTTTTTT
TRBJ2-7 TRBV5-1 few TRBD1 CASSRPGQGSLEQYF TGCGCCAGCAGCCGGCCGGGACAGGGGAGTTTGGAGCAGTACTTC
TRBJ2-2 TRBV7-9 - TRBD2 CASSLVGLANGGELFF TGTGCCAGCAGCTTAGTAGGACTAGCTAACGGCGGGGAGCTGTTTTTT
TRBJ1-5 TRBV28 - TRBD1 CASSAPGQFNQPQHF TGTGCCAGCAGTGCCCCGGGACAGTTCAATCAGCCCCAGCATTTT
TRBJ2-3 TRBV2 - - CASTLARKPPDTQYF TGTGCCAGCACTCTAGCGCGGAAACCCCCAGATACGCAGTATTTT
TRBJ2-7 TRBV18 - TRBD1 CASSPSTGAYEQYF TGTGCCAGCTCACCCTCGACAGGGGCCTACGAGCAGTACTTC
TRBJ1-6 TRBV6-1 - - CASSEMLQVNSPLHF TGTGCCAGCAGTGAGATGCTACAGGTTAACTCACCCCTCCACTTT
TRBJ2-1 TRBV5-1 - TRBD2 CASSLGGGSRDEQFF TGCGCCAGCAGCTTGGGCGGCGGGAGTAGAGATGAGCAGTTCTTC
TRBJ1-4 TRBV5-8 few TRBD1 CASTNRGGRGGEKLFF TGTGCCAGCACAAACCGAGGGGGCAGGGGAGGCGAAAAACTGTTTTTT
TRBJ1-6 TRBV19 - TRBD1 CASGTGGYNSPLHF TGTGCCAGTGGGACAGGGGGATATAATTCACCCCTCCACTTT
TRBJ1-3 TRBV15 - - CATSRVTKGNTIYF TGTGCCACCAGCAGAGTGACTAAAGGAAACACCATATATTTT
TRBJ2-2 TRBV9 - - CASSTGDLNTGELFF TGTGCCAGCAGCACCGGGGATTTGAACACCGGGGAGCTGTTTTTT
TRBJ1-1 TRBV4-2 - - CASSQGDRPPGTEAFF TGTGCCAGCAGCCAGGGAGACAGGCCCCCAGGGACTGAAGCTTTCTTT
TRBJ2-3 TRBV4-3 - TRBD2 CASSQVSAGDPTDTQYF TGCGCCAGCAGCCAAGTTTCCGCGGGGGATCCCACAGATACGCAGTATTTT
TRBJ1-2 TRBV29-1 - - CSVAAGSFGNYGYTF TGCAGCGTTGCTGCCGGGTCTTTCGGTAACTATGGCTACACCTTC
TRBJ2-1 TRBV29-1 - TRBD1 CSGTGGEFRSYNEQFF TGCAGCGGTACAGGGGGCGAATTTCGCTCCTACAATGAGCAGTTCTTC
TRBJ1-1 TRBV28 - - CASSLFSTEAFF TGTGCCAGCAGTTTATTTAGCACTGAAGCTTTCTTT
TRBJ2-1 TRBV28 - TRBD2 CASSLPGTSGRARLFF TGTGCCAGCAGTCTCCCAGGGACTAGCGGGAGGGCCCGGTTGTTCTTC
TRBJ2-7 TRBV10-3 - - CAISESLAAYEQYF TGTGCCATCAGTGAGTCTCTAGCTGCCTACGAGCAGTACTTC
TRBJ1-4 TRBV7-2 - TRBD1 CASSSGQGNEKLFF TGTGCCAGCAGCTCGGGACAGGGGAATGAAAAACTGTTTTTT
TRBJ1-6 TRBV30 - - CAWVAGWDSPLHF TGTGCCTGGGTGGCAGGGTGGGATTCACCCCTCCACTTT